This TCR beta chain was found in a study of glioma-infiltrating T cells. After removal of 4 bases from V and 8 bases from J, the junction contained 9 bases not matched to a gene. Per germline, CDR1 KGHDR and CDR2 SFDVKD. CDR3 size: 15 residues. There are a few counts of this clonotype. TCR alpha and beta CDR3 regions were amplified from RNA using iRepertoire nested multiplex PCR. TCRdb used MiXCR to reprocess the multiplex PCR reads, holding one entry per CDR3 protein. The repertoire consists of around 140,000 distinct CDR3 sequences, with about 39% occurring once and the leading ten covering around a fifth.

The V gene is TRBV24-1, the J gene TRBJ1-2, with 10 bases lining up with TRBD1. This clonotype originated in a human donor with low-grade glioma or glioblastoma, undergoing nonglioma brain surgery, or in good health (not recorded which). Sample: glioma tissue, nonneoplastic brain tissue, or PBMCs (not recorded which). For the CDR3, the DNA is TGTGCCACCAGTGAAACCGGGACAGGGGTGAACGGCTACACCTTC. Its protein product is CATSETGTGVNGYTF.